The entry that follows covers one TCR beta chain sequence. The primer mix had 60 Vbeta and 13 Jbeta primers. Sequencing was performed with immunoSEQ multiplex PCR; in TCRdb, only in-frame clones are kept and a portion is missing. The repertoire holds 65,000 to 100,000 clones, with around 80% as singletons. These data belong to a study of cytomegalovirus exposure and HLA in healthy donors. Germline values: CDR1 GTSNPN, CDR2 SVGIG (reference sequence). V lost 2 bases, J lost 9 bases, and 8 bases stayed unmatched. The CDR3 has 13 amino acids. This clonotype was obtained from a man aged 35 to 55 in good health and CMV-seronegative. This chain joins TRBV30 and TRBJ2-7, with 9 bases identical to TRBD1. Material for sequencing was PBMCs. The CDR3, as DNA: TGTGCCTGGAGTCTGGGACAGGGTGAGGCGCAGTACTTC. Translating gives CAWSLGQGEAQYF.